The next 25 T cell receptor beta chains were all read from a single sample in a study of PD-1 blockade in classical Hodgkin lymphoma. The sample's time point: cycle 4 day 1 (C4D1), after five to seven weeks of nivolumab. Each patient's relapse followed autologous stem cell transplantation, and brentuximab vedotin exposure varied. Method: immunoSEQ multiplex PCR; TCRdb's copy keeps in-frame clones and lacks some. The sample contains roughly 56,000 clones, roughly nine tenths of which appear only once. The sequences come from peripheral blood mononuclear cells (PBMCs), collected before the fourth cycle of nivolumab. These receptors came from a human donor with classical Hodgkin lymphoma.

The chain uses TRBV4-1 and TRBJ2-3; no definite D call. This CDR3 is built from 14 residues. The germline gives CDR1 MGHRA, CDR2 YSYEKL. V was trimmed by 6 bases and J by 0 bases, leaving 10 bases between them. The CDR3 DNA is TGCGCCAGCAGTCCCGGTCCAAGCACAGATACGCAGTATTTT. Protein product: CASSPGPSTDTQYF.

The chain couples TRBV5-1 to TRBJ1-2, with unresolved D. CDR3 length equals 14 residues. V was trimmed by 0 bases and J by 0 bases, leaving 6 bases between them. Germline V CDR1 and CDR2: SGHRS, YFSETQ. In DNA, the CDR3 is TGCGCCAGCAGCTTGGACAGCTCTAACTATGGCTACACCTTC. It translates to CASSLDSSNYGYTF.

A note on this clone: At the DNA level, this CDR3 is encoded by other sequences in the same sample as well. V gene TRBV5-1 combines with J gene TRBJ2-5, with 7 positions matching TRBD2. V shed 4 bases and J 4 bases; nucleotides not matched to a gene: 10. Germline V gene sequence: CDR1 SGHRS, CDR2 YFSETQ. CDR3 size: 15 residues. The CDR3 DNA sequence: TGCGCCAGCAGCGTGGGGTTGGGGGGGGTAGAGACCCAGTACTTC. Amino acid sequence: CASSVGLGGVETQYF.

Only one count was recorded for this clone. The J gene is TRBJ2-3, the V gene TRBV6-5, with 11 nucleotides matching TRBD2. The CDR3 is 15 residues long. The germline CDR1 and CDR2 sequences are MNHEY and SVGAGI. After removal of 6 bases from V and 3 bases from J, the junction contained 5 bases not matched to a gene. The CDR3 DNA follows: TGTGCCAGCAGGTTGGGACTAGCGGAAACAGATACGCAGTATTTT. This translates into CASRLGLAETDTQYF.

The CDR3 nucleotides are TGCGCCAGCAGCCTGGGGGGACTAGGGGACACAGATACGCAGTATTTT. It yields the protein CASSLGGLGDTDTQYF. The chain employs TRBV5-1 and TRBJ2-3; 8 nucleotides align to TRBD2. Germline lookup yields CDR1 SGHRS and CDR2 YFSETQ. This CDR3 has 16 residues. Unmatched junction bases numbered 9, after V lost 4 bases and J lost 2 bases. The full variable domain, rest sourced from reference TRBV5-1 and TRBJ2-3, is KAGVTQTPRYLIKTRGQQVTLSCSPISGHRSVSWYQQTPGQGLQFLFEYFSETQRNKGNFPGRFSGRQFSNSRSEMNVSTLELGDSALYLCASSLGGLGDTDTQYFGPGTRLTVL.

The chain couples TRBV19 to TRBJ2-6; no clear D gene. Germline CDR1 and CDR2: LNHDA and SQIVND (reference sequence). This CDR3 contains 16 residues. Deletions cut 1 base from V and 0 bases from J, with 7 bases between. DNA for the CDR3: TGTGCCAGTAGTATAGGACTGAACTCTGGGGCCAACGTCCTGACTTTC. Translated: CASSIGLNSGANVLTF.

This chain uses TRBV5-6 with TRBJ2-1, with D possibly being TRBD2 (6 bases). Germline CDR1 SGHDT, CDR2 YYEEEE. The CDR3 sequence is 15 residues long. Trimming removed 2 bases at V and 8 bases at J, with 17 bases between. The CDR3 DNA reads as TGTGCCAGCAGCTTAAGGGACTCCCGCGGCCATGAGCAGTTCTTC. Translating it yields CASSLRDSRGHEQFF.

V and J are TRBV5-1 and TRBJ1-2; the D gene is possibly TRBD1 (5 bases). Germline CDR1 and CDR2: SGHRS and YFSETQ. The CDR3 extends over 14 amino acids. Trimming took off 3 bases at V and 2 bases at J, with 11 bases between the two ends. The chain's CDR3 is CASSWRTRNYGYTF. CDR3 bases: TGCGCCAGCAGCTGGAGGACAAGGAACTATGGCTACACCTTC.

The V call is TRBV6-4, the J call TRBJ2-7; no definite D call. V lost 8 bases, J lost 4 bases, and 15 bases lay in between. Per the germline V gene, CDR1 is MRHNA and CDR2 is SNTAGT. The CDR3 is made up of 13 amino acids. This chain's CDR3 is CASDKARTYEQYF. The CDR3 DNA sequence: TGTGCCAGCGATAAGGCCCGTACGTACGAGCAGTACTTC.

V usage is TRBV27 and J usage is TRBJ2-7, with D possibly matching TRBD1 (6 bases). Germline loops: CDR1 MNHEY, CDR2 SMNVEV (reference sequence). The CDR3 consists of 13 residues. Trimming took 5 bases from V and 2 from J, leaving 10 bases between them. This chain's CDR3 is CASSLQGTYEQYF. CDR3 in DNA: TGTGCCAGCAGTCTACAGGGAACCTACGAGCAGTACTTC.

In its sample, this clone was seen once. The chain has TRBV5-1 and TRBJ2-1; D perhaps matches TRBD2 (7 bases). V lost 3 bases to trimming and J lost 2 bases, with 24 bases between them. Germline CDR1 is SGHRS and CDR2 is YFSETQ. This CDR3 has 19 amino acids. CDR3: CASSSYGAGALRTYNEQFF. CDR3 sequence (DNA): TGCGCCAGCAGCTCTTATGGGGCGGGGGCCTTGAGGACCTACAATGAGCAGTTCTTC. The full variable domain, with the rest looked up from reference TRBV5-1 and TRBJ2-1, is KAGVTQTPRYLIKTRGQQVTLSCSPISGHRSVSWYQQTPGQGLQFLFEYFSETQRNKGNFPGRFSGRQFSNSRSEMNVSTLELGDSALYLCASSSYGAGALRTYNEQFFGPGTRLTVL.

The rearrangement uses TRBV5-1 and TRBJ2-3, with unresolved D. CDR3 length: 12 residues. The V gene lost 4 bases and the J gene lost 4 bases, with 7 bases spanning the gap. The germline CDR1 and CDR2 sequences are SGHRS and YFSETQ. The CDR3 DNA reads as TGCGCCAGCAGCCCGACCCCAGATACGCAGTATTTT. As protein: CASSPTPDTQYF.

This clone has a handful of counts. The chain recombines TRBV23-1 with TRBJ1-2, with D possibly TRBD1 on 6 matching bases. TRBV23-1 is identified as an open reading frame with a role that is uncertain. V was shortened by 2 bases and J by 5 bases, with 18 bases between the two germline ends. This CDR3 is 16 amino acids long. The CDR3 region has the DNA TGCGCCAGCAGTCAACATCGGGCAGGGGAGGAATATGGCTACACCTTC. Translating it yields CASSQHRAGEEYGYTF.

This clone was seen only once. This rearrangement joins TRBV2 to TRBJ2-5, with 10 bases identical to TRBD2. V lost 8 bases, J lost 3 bases, and 15 bases stayed unmatched. The CDR3 runs to 17 residues. CDR1 is SNHLY and CDR2 is FYNNEI in the germline V gene. The CDR3 sequence is CASSWGLAGASEETQYF. The CDR3 DNA reads TGTGCCAGCTCCTGGGGGCTAGCGGGGGCGTCCGAAGAGACCCAGTACTTC.

The rearrangement joins TRBV18 to TRBJ2-5; D not certain. TRBJ2-7 matches the DNA end more closely, so the J call is doubtful. Germline V CDR1 and CDR2: KGHSH, LQKENI. The CDR3 runs 15 residues. CDR3 sequence: CASSLPESGYYEQYF. Written as DNA, the CDR3 is TGTGCCAGCTCACTTCCCGAGTCCGGGTACTACGAGCAGTACTTC.

The gene calls are TRBV6-5 and TRBJ1-1; 8 nucleotides agree with TRBD1. The V segment lost 8 bases and the J segment 7 bases; nucleotides outside the gene matches: 12. The CDR3 loop spans 14 amino acids. Germline-derived CDR1 and CDR2 are MNHEY and SVGAGI. The CDR3 bases are TGTGCCAGCGCAGACAGGGGCCCTGCCGATGAAGCTTTCTTT. Translation gives CASADRGPADEAFF.

This chain connects TRBV7-2 to TRBJ1-1; 8 bases map to TRBD1. Looked up from germline, CDR1 is SGHTA and CDR2 is FQGNSA. V lost 7 bases and J lost 9; bases outside the gene matches: 16. There are 15 residues in the CDR3. The chain's CDR3 is CASTPGQGAVWQAFF. The CDR3 DNA is TGTGCCAGCACCCCAGGGCAGGGGGCCGTATGGCAAGCTTTCTTT.

V and J are TRBV18 and TRBJ1-6; the D gene is possibly TRBD1 (5 bases). Trimming removed 4 bases from V and 5 bases from J, with 15 bases in between. The germline V gene encodes CDR1 KGHSH and CDR2 LQKENI. The CDR3 spans 16 residues. CDR3 protein: CASSQGLTAHNSPLHF. The CDR3 coding sequence is TGTGCCAGCTCACAGGGTCTGACAGCCCATAATTCACCCCTCCACTTT.

This sequence joins TRBV7-8 and TRBJ1-3, with unresolved D. V was shortened by 1 base and J by 1 base, with 8 bases between the two germline ends. CDR3 length: 15 amino acids. CDR1 and CDR2 (germline): SGHVS, FQNEAQ. The CDR3 loop is CASSLVAGSGNTIYF. Here the CDR3 DNA reads TGTGCCAGCAGCTTAGTGGCAGGATCTGGAAACACCATATATTTT.

The chain carries TRBV7-8 and TRBJ2-7; 7 nucleotides align to TRBD2. From germline, CDR1 is SGHVS and CDR2 FQNEAQ. The CDR3 covers 17 residues. With 1 base clipped from V and 0 bases from J, the junction kept 9 bases outside the gene matches. This chain's CDR3 is CASSLGFLGTNSYEQYF. The CDR3 DNA sequence: TGTGCCAGCAGCTTAGGGTTTCTCGGGACTAACTCCTACGAGCAGTACTTC.

The rearrangement uses TRBV6-5 and TRBJ2-2; 9 bases fit TRBD2. The CDR3 has 12 amino acids. V shed 6 bases and J 7 bases; nucleotides not matched to a gene: 0. Per germline, CDR1 MNHEY and CDR2 SVGAGI. The CDR3 region is CASRRGGGELFF. The DNA of the CDR3 is TGTGCCAGCAGGCGGGGGGGCGGGGAGCTGTTTTTT.

The rearrangement links TRBV30 to TRBJ2-7, with D unresolved. With 1 base removed from V and 0 bases from J, the gap between germline ends came to 13 bases. The germline V gene encodes CDR1 GTSNPN and CDR2 SVGIG (reference sequence). The CDR3 runs to 15 residues. This CDR3 reads CAWSDKLTSSYEQYF. The CDR3 DNA is TGTGCCTGGAGTGACAAGTTGACGAGCTCCTACGAGCAGTACTTC.

The V call is TRBV5-1, the J call TRBJ1-6, with 7 bases identical to TRBD1. J gave up 7 bases and V 2 bases, and 6 bases lay outside the gene matches. CDR1 and CDR2 from the germline V gene are SGHRS and YFSETQ. The CDR3 is 15 residues long. The CDR3 region is CASSFTGATNSPLHF. DNA for the CDR3: TGCGCCAGCAGCTTTACAGGGGCCACCAATTCACCCCTCCACTTT.

The rearrangement links TRBV5-1 to TRBJ1-5; maybe TRBD1 (6 bases). This CDR3 contains 14 residues. Germline CDR1 is SGHRS and CDR2 is YFSETQ. V lost 2 bases and J 6 bases, leaving 12 bases between the germline ends. The CDR3 reads CASSFGGQGQPQHF. CDR3 in DNA: TGCGCCAGCAGCTTCGGGGGGCAGGGTCAGCCCCAGCATTTT.

In DNA form, the CDR3 reads TGTGCCAGCAGTGATCGGGCAGGGACCGCTAATTCACCCCTCCACTTT. Encoded protein: CASSDRAGTANSPLHF. This chain joins TRBV6-1 and TRBJ1-6; D is perhaps TRBD1 (5 bases). The CDR3 extends over 16 amino acids. V was pared by 3 bases and J by 6 bases, with 15 bases between. Per the germline V gene, CDR1 is MNHNS and CDR2 is SASEGT.